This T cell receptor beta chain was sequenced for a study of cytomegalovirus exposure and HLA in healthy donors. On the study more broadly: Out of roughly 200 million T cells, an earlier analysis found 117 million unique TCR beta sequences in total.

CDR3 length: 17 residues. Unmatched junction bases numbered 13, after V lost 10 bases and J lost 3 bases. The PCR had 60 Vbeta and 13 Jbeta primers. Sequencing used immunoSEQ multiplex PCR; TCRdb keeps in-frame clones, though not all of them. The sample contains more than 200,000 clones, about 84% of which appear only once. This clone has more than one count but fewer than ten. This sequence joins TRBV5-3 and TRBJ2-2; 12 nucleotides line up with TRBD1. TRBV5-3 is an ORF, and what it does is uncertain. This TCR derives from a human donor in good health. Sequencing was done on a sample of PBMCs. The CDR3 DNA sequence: TGTGCCGGATTCTCCCGGGACAGGGGGCATTACACCGGGGAGCTGTTTTTT. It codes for CAGFSRDRGHYTGELFF.